This entry lists 14 T cell receptor beta chains sequenced from one sample in a study of T cells in Graves' hyperthyroidism and ophthalmopathy (dated by TCRdb to between 2018 and 2021). The library was produced with multiplex PCR. Instrument on record: Illumina HiSeq 2000. TCR beta CDR3 regions were amplified from RNA transcripts. The TCR CDR3 was subjected to a first round of RT-PCR using the HTBI primer set and the Qiagen OneStep RT-PCR kit. The public reads were run again by TCRdb, first through fastp at Q25 and then through MiXCR, and only productive beta chains were kept. Records with the same CDR3 protein are collapsed into one entry carrying the most frequent genes and DNA. In this sample the table shows approximately 590,000 distinct CDR3 sequences, approximately 15% of which occur a single time. The top ten constitute roughly 6.6% of the sample. Material: blood. These receptors were taken from a woman between 25 and 40 years old with Graves' hyperthyroidism.

V is TRBV27 and J is TRBJ2-2, with D perhaps TRBD2 (6 bases). Germline CDR1 reads MNHEY; CDR2 reads SMNVEV (reference sequence). Between the trimmed V and J ends, which lost 10 bases and 7 bases, there was a span of 16 bases. This CDR3 is built from 13 residues. The chain's CDR3 is CATLAGRHGELFF. The CDR3, as DNA: TGTGCCACCCTTGCGGGGCGCCACGGGGAGCTGTTTTTT.

The sample holds a few counts of this clonotype. The V call is TRBV7-3, the J call TRBJ2-2; D is possibly TRBD1 (6 bases). V was trimmed by 4 bases and J by 4 bases, leaving 19 bases between them. CDR1 and CDR2 (germline): SGHTA, FQGTGA. This CDR3 region has 17 residues. CDR3 sequence (DNA): TGTGCCAGCAGCTATCAAGGTCCAGGGGCGGGCACCGGGGAGCTGTTTTTT. Residues: CASSYQGPGAGTGELFF.

At least ten counts were recorded for this clonotype. The V call is TRBV12-3 or TRBV12-4, the J call TRBJ2-2; D gene ambiguous. There are 13 residues in the CDR3. V lost 6 bases, J lost 4 bases, and 9 bases lay in between. The CDR3 DNA reads as TGTGCCAGCAGGCTACAGTTCACCGGGGAGCTGTTTTTT. Protein: CASRLQFTGELFF.

V usage is TRBV29-1 and J usage is TRBJ2-2; 8 bases line up with TRBD2. The CDR3 covers 15 residues. In germline, CDR1 is SQVTM, CDR2 ANQGSEA. V lost 3 bases to trimming and J lost 1 base; unmatched junction nucleotides: 4. The CDR3 DNA reads as TGCAGCGTTGAGTACGGGAGGGGGAACACCGGGGAGCTGTTTTTT. It is translated as CSVEYGRGNTGELFF.

The sample holds a few counts of this clonotype. V is TRBV11-2 and J is TRBJ2-7, with a tentative D call TRBD1 (5 bases). CDR1 is SGHAT, CDR2 FQNNGV, per germline. The CDR3 is made up of 14 amino acids. The V gene lost 10 bases and the J gene lost 6 bases, with 22 bases spanning the gap. DNA of the CDR3: TGTGCCACCCCTCCCTGCTGGGATCAGGGCGAGCAGTACTTC. Amino acid sequence: CATPPCWDQGEQYF.

This clonotype occurred many times. The chain recombines TRBV6-1 with TRBJ2-7, with 10 bases lining up with TRBD2. The CDR3 covers 15 residues. Unmatched junction bases numbered 6, after V lost 3 bases and J lost 4 bases. CDR1 is MNHNS and CDR2 is SASEGT in the germline V gene. The CDR3 sequence: CASSEHRTSGYEQYF. The CDR3 DNA sequence: TGTGCCAGCAGTGAGCATCGGACTAGCGGTTACGAGCAGTACTTC.

In DNA form, the CDR3 reads TGTGCCAGCAGTTACGCAGGGGTAGGAGAGACCCAGTACTTC. It yields the protein CASSYAGVGETQYF. The rearrangement uses TRBV6-5 and TRBJ2-5; possible D gene TRBD1, 6 bases. This CDR3 has 14 amino acids. Germline V gene data show CDR1 as MNHEY and CDR2 as SVGAGI. With 2 bases removed from V and 4 bases from J, the gap between germline ends came to 11 bases.

Note on this clonotype: A much larger clone sits a single nucleotide away, making a read error possible. J is TRBJ2-3 and V is TRBV28, with D maybe TRBD1 (6 bases). The CDR3 is made up of 16 amino acids. Looked up from germline, CDR1 is MDHEN and CDR2 is SYDVKM. CDR3 nucleotide sequence: TGTGCCGGCAGTATCCGACAGGCCCCCGCCACAGATACGCAGTATTTT. Translation: CAGSIRQAPATDTQYF.

The table lists this clonotype with a few counts. One end of the junction is discordant with germline, which a read error may explain. The chain joins TRBV7-7 to TRBJ2-5, with 10 bases aligning to TRBD2. The CDR3 consists of 15 residues. Germline-derived CDR1 and CDR2 are SSHAT and FNYEAQ (reference sequence). CDR3 bases: TGTGCTAGCAGCTCCGGGACTAGCGAGCAAGAGACCCAGTACTTC. Translation gives CASSSGTSEQETQYF.

This clonotype has ten or more counts. The chain links TRBV20-1 to TRBJ1-1; D call uncertain. This CDR3 region has 14 residues. V was pared by 3 bases and J by 3 bases, with 14 bases between. CDR1 and CDR2 (germline): DFQATT, SNEGSKA (reference sequence). This CDR3 is CSASGSHGYTEAFF. The CDR3 coding sequence is TGCAGTGCTAGCGGTTCCCACGGGTACACTGAAGCTTTCTTT.

This chain joins TRBV6-1 and TRBJ2-2, with D unclear. V lost 6 bases and J lost 1, with 12 bases in between. The V gene's germline CDR1 is MNHNS and CDR2 SASEGT. This CDR3 spans 15 amino acids. CDR3 loop: CASSPKPLNTGELFF. The CDR3 DNA is TGTGCCAGCAGCCCTAAACCCTTGAACACCGGGGAGCTGTTTTTT.

The chain carries TRBV18 and TRBJ2-2, with a tentative D call TRBD1 (6 bases). The CDR3 has 14 amino acids. Germline-derived CDR1 and CDR2 are KGHSH and LQKENI. V was trimmed by 3 bases and J by 4 bases, leaving 9 bases between them. CDR3 loop: CASSPLDSTGELFF. The CDR3 region has the DNA TGTGCCAGCTCACCCCTGGACAGCACCGGGGAGCTGTTTTTT.

This clonotype was detected only a few times. The chain recombines TRBV6-1 with TRBJ2-7; the D call may be TRBD1 or TRBD2 (5 bases each). The CDR3 runs 13 residues. Germline values: CDR1 MNHNS, CDR2 SASEGT. V gave up 5 bases and J gave up 2 bases, with 10 bases separating them. CDR3 region: CASSPVGAYEQYF. The CDR3 DNA reads TGTGCCAGCAGTCCGGTGGGGGCCTACGAGCAGTACTTC.

Ten or more counts support this clonotype. The V gene is TRBV6-2 or TRBV6-3, the J gene TRBJ2-1, with D maybe TRBD2 (6 bases). The CDR3 runs to 16 residues. Germline V CDR1 and CDR2: MNHEY, SVGEGT. The germline V and J ends were trimmed by 2 bases and 0 bases, with 11 bases remaining between them. The CDR3, as DNA: TGTGCCAGCAGTTACAGTGCGGGAAGCTCCTACAATGAGCAGTTCTTC. Its translation: CASSYSAGSSYNEQFF.